This TCR beta chain was observed in a study of blood T cell repertoires in COVID-19. Study as a whole: T cells, B-cell-depleted T cells, or PBMCs supplied cDNA or gDNA.

Ages ranged from about 18 to 90 years, with residence in approximately 23 US areas. Cohorts were based on clinical histories the participants reported. The CDR3 loop spans 15 amino acids. J gave up 4 bases and V 3 bases, and 6 bases lay outside the gene matches. The germline gives CDR1 WSHSY, CDR2 SAAADI. The data were produced by immunoSEQ multiplex PCR, yet TCRdb's version contains in-frame clones alone and is incomplete. This sample has about 220,000 clones, with 80% to 90% found just once. This chain uses TRBV10-2 with TRBJ1-3; the match to TRBD1 covers 7 bases. This sequence was found in a woman aged 50 to 65 who had been exposed to COVID-19. Sequenced input: PBMCs or T cells enriched from blood (not recorded which). The CDR3 loop reads CASSDSTGMGNTIYF. The CDR3 bases are TGCGCCAGCAGTGATTCGACAGGGATGGGAAACACCATATATTTT.